These 30 T cell receptor beta chains share one sample of origin, sequenced in a study of identifying expanded T cells in peripheral blood. TCRdb's copy holds only in-frame clones and misses some; the assay was immunoSEQ multiplex PCR. The sample gives 70,000 or so clones, 90% of which show up once; about 3.3% is in the top ten. The specimen was blood. All receptors come from a person between 18 and 75 years old in good health.

As to this clone: Germline is not matched at one junction end, which may reflect a read error. V gene TRBV29-1 combines with J gene TRBJ1-1; TRBD1 matches at 8 bases. The CDR3 is made up of 17 amino acids. Germline V gene data show CDR1 as SQVTM and CDR2 as ANQGSEA. CDR3 residues: CSVEARQGKIVNTEAFF. DNA of the CDR3: TGCAGCGTCGAAGCAAGACAGGGGAAGATTGTGAACACTGAAGCTTTCTTT.

The chain employs TRBV9 and TRBJ2-5; the match to TRBD1 covers 7 bases. CDR1 SGDLS and CDR2 YYNGEE come from the germline V gene. V shed 0 bases, J shed 3 bases, and the junction held 8 bases outside the gene matches. There are 16 residues in the CDR3. CDR3 amino acids: CASSVGEGAGEETQYF. The CDR3 DNA reads as TGTGCCAGCAGCGTAGGAGAGGGGGCAGGGGAAGAGACCCAGTACTTC.

The V and J genes are TRBV5-1 and TRBJ2-7; D uncertain. The CDR3 length is 14 residues. Germline V gene data show CDR1 as SGHRS and CDR2 as YFSETQ. Trimming cost V 3 bases and J 2 bases, with 12 bases left between them. Written as DNA, the CDR3 is TGCGCCAGCAGCTGGCGAGAAGGAACCTACGAGCAGTACTTC. Its translation is CASSWREGTYEQYF. The whole variable domain, filled in from reference TRBV5-1 and TRBJ2-7, reads KAGVTQTPRYLIKTRGQQVTLSCSPISGHRSVSWYQQTPGQGLQFLFEYFSETQRNKGNFPGRFSGRQFSNSRSEMNVSTLELGDSALYLCASSWREGTYEQYFGPGTRLTVT.

This clone occurred a few times. The genes are TRBV6-1 and TRBJ2-7, with D perhaps matching TRBD2 (6 bases). This CDR3 region has 11 residues. Germline CDR1 MNHNS, CDR2 SASEGT. The V gene lost 4 bases and the J gene lost 6 bases, with 7 bases spanning the gap. CDR3 DNA sequence: TGTGCCAGCAGTGCGCGGGGCGAGCAGTACTTC. This translates into CASSARGEQYF.

This clone was recorded once. V is TRBV7-2 and J is TRBJ2-1; 7 bases are a match to TRBD1. The CDR3 length is 14 residues. The germline gives CDR1 SGHTA, CDR2 FQGNSA. V lost 5 bases, J lost 3 bases, and 4 bases stayed unmatched. The CDR3 here is CASSPGQSYNEQFF. CDR3 bases: TGTGCCAGCAGCCCGGGACAGAGCTACAATGAGCAGTTCTTC.

V and J are TRBV20-1 and TRBJ1-1; D remains unclear. Germline CDR1 reads DFQATT; CDR2 reads SNEGSKA (reference sequence). This CDR3 is 11 amino acids long. Trimming took 4 bases from V and 4 from J, leaving 7 bases between them. The CDR3 is CSANWGTEAFF. In DNA form, the CDR3 reads TGCAGTGCTAATTGGGGCACTGAAGCTTTCTTT.

The chain employs TRBV9 and TRBJ2-2; D is possibly TRBD1 or TRBD2 (5 bases each). The CDR3 loop spans 17 amino acids. Trimming took off 3 bases at V and 0 bases at J, with 15 bases between the two ends. Germline-derived CDR1 and CDR2 are SGDLS and YYNGEE. CDR3 in amino acids: CASSDPKGRTNTGELFF. The CDR3 DNA reads TGTGCCAGCAGCGACCCCAAGGGACGAACGAACACCGGGGAGCTGTTTTTT.

The table lists this clone with a count of one. J is TRBJ2-1 and V is TRBV9; no clear D gene. The CDR3 totals 14 residues. Germline V gives CDR1 SGDLS, CDR2 YYNGEE. Deletions cut 1 base from V and 9 bases from J, with 14 bases between. CDR3: CASSVTVANTEQFF. The CDR3 coding sequence is TGTGCCAGCAGCGTAACGGTGGCAAACACTGAGCAGTTCTTC.

The DNA of the CDR3 is TGTGCCAGCAGTGAGCGGGGGGCCGTAGATACGCAGTATTTT. It translates to CASSERGAVDTQYF. The V gene is TRBV6-4, the J gene TRBJ2-3; 8 nucleotides align to TRBD2. CDR1 and CDR2 (germline): MRHNA, SNTAGT. The CDR3 covers 14 residues. V dropped 3 bases and J dropped 5; count of bases not matched to a gene: 4.

The chain carries TRBV7-2 and TRBJ2-7; 7 nucleotides agree with TRBD2. V lost 3 bases and J lost 3; bases outside the gene matches: 2. CDR1 SGHTA and CDR2 FQGNSA come from the germline V gene. The CDR3 is 13 amino acids. The CDR3 DNA sequence: TGTGCCAGCAGCTTCGCTAGCGGCTACGAGCAGTACTTC. It specifies CASSFASGYEQYF. Looking up the rest from reference TRBV7-2 and TRBJ2-7 gives the full variable domain: GAGVSQSPSNKVTEKGKDVELRCDPISGHTALYWYRQSLGQGLEFLIYFQGNSAPDKSGLPSDRFSAERTGGSVSTLTIQRTQQEDSAVYLCASSFASGYEQYFGPGTRLTVT.

V and J are TRBV30 and TRBJ1-2, with 8 positions matching TRBD1. The V gene's germline CDR1 is GTSNPN and CDR2 SVGIG (reference sequence). Germline trimming cut 3 bases from V and 5 bases from J; bases unmatched to any gene: 11. The CDR3 loop spans 15 amino acids. The CDR3 DNA is TGTGCCTGGAGACTAGCAGGGGGCGCTTCTTATGGCTACACCTTC. Its protein is CAWRLAGGASYGYTF.

The chain has TRBV4-1 and TRBJ2-1, with D tentatively TRBD1 (5 bases). Germline assignment: CDR1 MGHRA and CDR2 YSYEKL. With 0 bases removed from V and 10 bases from J, the gap between germline ends came to 13 bases. This CDR3 region has 14 residues. The CDR3 DNA reads TGCGCCAGCAGCCAAGATCCGGGCCCAGGGGAGCAGTTCTTC. It codes for CASSQDPGPGEQFF.

The chain has TRBV7-2 and TRBJ1-5; tentatively, D is TRBD1 (5 bases). Germline V gene sequence: CDR1 SGHTA, CDR2 FQGNSA. V was cut by 7 bases and J by 3 bases, with 16 bases left in between. CDR3 length: 15 residues. Here the CDR3 DNA reads TGTGCCAGCACTTTTGACAGCAGAAACAATCAGCCCCAGCATTTT. This gives the protein CASTFDSRNNQPQHF.

This chain links TRBV4-2 with TRBJ2-1, with D possibly being TRBD1 (6 bases). V was cut by 1 base and J by 0 bases, with 10 bases left in between. CDR1 and CDR2 from the germline V gene are LGHNA and YNFKEQ. This CDR3 region has 16 residues. CDR3 sequence: CASSQATGSSYNEQFF. For the CDR3, the DNA is TGTGCCAGCAGCCAAGCGACAGGAAGCTCCTACAATGAGCAGTTCTTC.

This clone came up once. The rearrangement links TRBV5-1 to TRBJ1-4, with D hard to call. Germline CDR1 SGHRS, CDR2 YFSETQ. This CDR3 has 14 amino acids. V was clipped by 4 bases and J by 3 bases, with 10 bases between them. CDR3 region: CASSLTSANEKLFF. The DNA of the CDR3 is TGCGCCAGCAGCCTGACATCGGCTAATGAAAAACTGTTTTTT.

The chain is built from TRBV9 and TRBJ1-4; TRBD1 aligns across 7 bases. The length of the CDR3 is 13 residues. V dropped 3 bases and J dropped 8; count of bases not matched to a gene: 4. CDR1 and CDR2 from the germline V gene are SGDLS and YYNGEE. This CDR3 is CASSAGQAEKLFF. CDR3 in DNA: TGTGCCAGCAGCGCAGGACAGGCGGAAAAACTGTTTTTT.

This chain joins TRBV14 and TRBJ2-7; D may be TRBD1 (5 bases). The V and J ends lost 4 bases and 4 bases respectively, with 20 bases between them. This CDR3 comprises 16 residues. CDR1 is SGHDN, CDR2 FVKESK, per germline. In nucleotides, the CDR3 is TGTGCCAGCAGCCCTAGAACTCAGGGCCCCTCTTACGAGCAGTACTTC. This sequence encodes CASSPRTQGPSYEQYF.

The chain couples TRBV11-2 to TRBJ1-1; the D is unclear. Germline-derived CDR1 and CDR2 are SGHAT and FQNNGV. This CDR3 has 12 residues. Trimming pared 2 bases from V and 7 bases from J, leaving 8 bases between. CDR3 DNA: TGTGCCAGCAGCTTAATCAACCTTGAAGCTTTCTTT. Translated: CASSLINLEAFF.

The count of this clone is one. The gene calls are TRBV6-1 and TRBJ2-7; D tentatively fits TRBD1 or TRBD2 (5 bases each). V shed 4 bases and J shed 5 bases, with 21 bases lying between them. The CDR3 runs to 16 residues. Germline V gene data show CDR1 as MNHNS and CDR2 as SASEGT. CDR3: CASSVRDLPFNHEQYF. The CDR3 DNA reads as TGTGCCAGCAGTGTACGGGACCTCCCGTTTAACCACGAGCAGTACTTC.

This clone was detected once. The J gene is TRBJ2-7, the V gene TRBV19; weak D call: TRBD2 (5 bases). The CDR3 consists of 15 residues. Per germline, CDR1 LNHDA and CDR2 SQIVND (reference sequence). V lost 2 bases and J 2 bases, leaving 13 bases between the germline ends. CDR3 coding DNA: TGTGCCAGTAGTATAAGCGGAAATCTGGCCTACGAGCAGTACTTC. This sequence encodes CASSISGNLAYEQYF.

J is TRBJ1-2 and V is TRBV6-5; D remains unclear. Per the germline V gene, CDR1 is MNHEY and CDR2 is SVGAGI. V gave up 6 bases and J gave up 3 bases, with 14 bases separating them. The CDR3 loop spans 14 amino acids. CDR3 coding DNA: TGTGCCAGCAGGCCGGGATCTGGATACTATGGCTACACCTTC. Translating gives CASRPGSGYYGYTF.

This chain joins TRBV5-4 and TRBJ1-6; D gene ambiguous. The CDR3 consists of 17 residues. CDR1 SGHNT and CDR2 YYREEE come from the germline V gene (reference sequence). V lost 4 bases and J 0 bases, leaving 14 bases between the germline ends. The CDR3 is CASSLNPSSSYNSPLHF. The DNA for the CDR3 is TGTGCCAGCAGCCTGAACCCCTCGAGCTCCTATAATTCACCCCTCCACTTT.

The chain uses TRBV7-9 and TRBJ2-2; 13 nucleotides align to TRBD2. CDR3 length: 15 amino acids. The J segment lost 6 bases and the V segment lost 7 bases, leaving 5 bases of the junction unmatched. CDR1 and CDR2 from the germline V gene are SEHNR and FQNEAQ (reference sequence). The CDR3 nucleotides are TGTGCCAGCACCCCGGGACTAGCGGGATCCGGGGAGCTGTTTTTT. It encodes CASTPGLAGSGELFF.

The chain has TRBV2 and TRBJ1-3; the D is unclear. The germline V gene encodes CDR1 SNHLY and CDR2 FYNNEI. The CDR3 contains 13 residues. V gave up 6 bases and J gave up 2 bases, with 8 bases separating them. The CDR3 DNA is TGTGCCAGCAGGATCACGGCTGGAAACACCATATATTTT. Its translation is CASRITAGNTIYF.

The chain combines TRBV5-8 with TRBJ2-1, with TRBD1 as a possible D gene (6 bases). The CDR3 is made up of 16 amino acids. V shed 3 bases and J shed 0 bases, with 13 bases lying between them. Germline CDR1 SGHTS, CDR2 YDEGEE. CDR3 nucleotides: TGTGCCAGCAGCTCAGGGACACTTAGCTCCTACAATGAGCAGTTCTTC. Encoded protein: CASSSGTLSSYNEQFF.

V gene TRBV2 combines with J gene TRBJ2-1; 9 bases line up with TRBD2. Germline V gene lookup returns CDR1 SNHLY and CDR2 FYNNEI. The CDR3 covers 14 residues. Trimming took 4 bases from V and 7 from J; bases not matched to a gene: 5. CDR3 residues: CASSVPGLANEQFF. CDR3 bases: TGTGCCAGCAGTGTCCCGGGACTAGCTAATGAGCAGTTCTTC.

The rearrangement joins TRBV7-2 to TRBJ2-7, with D possibly being TRBD2 (5 bases). Germline V gene sequence: CDR1 SGHTA, CDR2 FQGNSA. This CDR3 region has 13 residues. Trimming pared 1 base from V and 5 bases from J, leaving 9 bases between. CDR3 DNA: TGTGCCAGCAGCTTAGAGGGAGTCCACGAGCAGTACTTC. It specifies CASSLEGVHEQYF. Filled out from reference TRBV7-2 and TRBJ2-7, the complete variable domain reads GAGVSQSPSNKVTEKGKDVELRCDPISGHTALYWYRQSLGQGLEFLIYFQGNSAPDKSGLPSDRFSAERTGGSVSTLTIQRTQQEDSAVYLCASSLEGVHEQYFGPGTRLTVT.

The rearrangement joins TRBV25-1 to TRBJ1-1, with 11 nucleotides matching TRBD1. V shed 5 bases, J shed 5 bases, and the junction held 13 bases outside the gene matches. The CDR3 is 17 amino acids. Germline CDR1 and CDR2: MGHDK and SYGVNS. Written as DNA, the CDR3 is TGTGCCAGCAGTTCCCCGGGACAGGGGGTCGGGGAGACTGAAGCTTTCTTT. This encodes CASSSPGQGVGETEAFF.

This chain connects TRBV29-1 to TRBJ1-2, with D perhaps matching TRBD1 (5 bases). There are 11 residues in the CDR3. Trimming stripped 2 bases from V and 7 bases from J, with 8 bases between. Per the germline V gene, CDR1 is SQVTM and CDR2 is ANQGSEA. CDR3 residues: CSVESGTGYTF. The CDR3 region has the DNA TGCAGCGTTGAATCCGGGACTGGCTACACCTTC.

This chain's CDR3 is CASSVAAGGYYGYTF. The CDR3 DNA follows: TGTGCCAGCAGCGTAGCGGCAGGGGGTTACTATGGCTACACCTTC. The chain links TRBV9 to TRBJ1-2; 7 nucleotides align to TRBD1. With V trimmed by 0 bases and J by 3 bases, 5 bases remained unmatched. The CDR3 runs 15 residues. Germline loops: CDR1 SGDLS, CDR2 YYNGEE.